This T cell receptor beta chain was captured by sequencing in a study of CD8+CD57+ T cells in acquired aplastic anemia. Background on the study: The study obtained an average of roughly 2.9 ug of DNA from sorted CD4+ and CD8+ cells.

Notes on the study in general: Some 29 CD8+ CDR3 sequences were shared between patients and controls.

This clonotype was counted only a few times. Antigen unknown. Both TCR beta VDJ combination and CDR3 sequence profiling were carried out. Genomic DNA was the template for this profiling. TCRdb re-analysed the reads in MiXCR, keeping a single row per CDR3 protein. The sample includes around 290,000 distinct CDR3 sequences, 45% to 65% of them seen just once. Patients selected for sequencing had displayed CD8+CD57+ cell expansion by flow cytometry. Blood samples were obtained from patients who had received no prior therapy. The clonotype originates from a human donor with aplastic anemia. The sample was sorted CD4+, CD8+, or CD8+CD57+ T cells (not recorded which) from PBMCs.

CDR3 region: CSARFRAGRVEQFF. The CDR3 DNA is TGCAGTGCTAGGTTTCGAGCGGGACGAGTTGAGCAGTTCTTC. The chain recombines TRBV20-1 with TRBJ2-1, with 7 positions matching TRBD2. CDR3 size: 14 residues. The germline CDR1 and CDR2 sequences are DFQATT and SNEGSKA (reference sequence). Losses at the gene ends were 3 bases for V and 9 bases for J; bases not matched to a gene: 11.